Below, 14 T cell receptor beta chains from the same sample are listed, as sequenced in a study of Ad26.COV2.S vaccination and SARS-CoV-2 variants (dated by TCRdb to the early 2020s). To prepare the library, the immunoSEQ multiplex PCR assay was applied. Not all clones reach the TCRdb copy of this immuneACCESS table, which keeps in-frame sequences only. Checked studies attribute under half of the gap to unresolved V genes and leave the rest unexplained. This sample holds hundreds of thousands of clones; 70% to 90% were observed only once. The ten largest clones capture roughly 1.5% of the sample. In light of the paper, this sample's treatment or condition label describes: some 20 received Ad26.COV2.S at low or high dose, single or two shots; 5 received placebo; per-sample allocation not given. Repertoires of vaccine and placebo recipients were sequenced from samples taken on day 63 after the first injection.

This sample comprised peripheral blood, obtained in a trial of Ad26.COV2.S vaccine versus placebo. Source of these receptors: a person between 18 and 65 years old who received the Ad26.COV2.S COVID-19 vaccine or a placebo.

The chain employs TRBV6-6 and TRBJ1-2; tentative D call: TRBD1 (5 bases). CDR3 length: 15 amino acids. Germline CDR1 reads MNHNY; CDR2 reads SVGAGI (reference sequence). V lost 0 bases, J lost 4 bases, and 12 bases lay in between. CDR3 in DNA: TGTGCCAGCAGTTACTCGATCGGGGCAGCCTATGGCTACACCTTC. Translation gives CASSYSIGAAYGYTF.

The rearrangement uses TRBV12-3 or TRBV12-4 and TRBJ1-2, with D unresolved. V was shortened by 5 bases and J by 7 bases, with 8 bases between the two germline ends. The CDR3 has 11 residues. The CDR3 DNA is TGTGCCAGCAGTCAACAGAGTGGCTACACCTTC. Amino acid sequence: CASSQQSGYTF.

This rearrangement joins TRBV4-1 to TRBJ1-6; D perhaps matches TRBD1 (5 bases). This CDR3 contains 16 residues. Trimming cost V 0 bases and J 5 bases, with 11 bases left between them. The germline gives CDR1 MGHRA, CDR2 YSYEKL. The CDR3 loop is CASSQEAGMNNSPLHF. In DNA form, the CDR3 reads TGCGCCAGCAGCCAAGAGGCAGGGATGAATAATTCACCCCTCCACTTT.

The chain carries TRBV24-1 and TRBJ2-5; D possibly matches TRBD1 or TRBD2 (5 bases each). The V end lost 1 base, the J end lost 4 bases, and 15 bases lay between the germline ends. Per the germline V gene, CDR1 is KGHDR and CDR2 is SFDVKD. The CDR3 is 16 amino acids. This CDR3 reads CATSDFGSRDRETQYF. DNA for the CDR3: TGTGCCACCAGTGATTTCGGGTCCAGGGACCGAGAGACCCAGTACTTC.

This sequence joins TRBV6-5 and TRBJ2-7; D tentatively fits TRBD1 or TRBD2 (5 bases each). From germline, CDR1 is MNHEY and CDR2 SVGAGI. V lost 6 bases and J 2 bases, leaving 14 bases between the germline ends. The CDR3 covers 14 residues. CDR3 amino acids: CASSTGPLPYEQYF. CDR3 bases: TGTGCCAGCAGCACGGGACCGCTACCCTACGAGCAGTACTTC.

The chain is built from TRBV30 and TRBJ2-1, with D possibly being TRBD1 (6 bases). With 6 bases removed from V and 0 bases from J, the gap between germline ends came to 12 bases. This CDR3 comprises 14 residues. Germline loops: CDR1 GTSNPN, CDR2 SVGIG (reference sequence). The CDR3 region is CACTQGSSYNEQFF. In DNA form, the CDR3 reads TGTGCCTGTACCCAGGGGAGCTCCTACAATGAGCAGTTCTTC.

The rearrangement links TRBV12-3 or TRBV12-4 to TRBJ1-3; D perhaps matches TRBD1 (5 bases). The CDR3 sequence is 13 residues long. V lost 11 bases and J lost 0, with 11 bases in between. In DNA, the CDR3 is TGTGCCGGTCGGGGCAGCTCTGGAAACACCATATATTTT. The encoded protein is CAGRGSSGNTIYF.

The rearrangement links TRBV6-5 to TRBJ2-7; D uncertain. V lost 9 bases to trimming and J lost 2 bases, with 14 bases between them. From germline, CDR1 is MNHEY and CDR2 SVGAGI. CDR3 size: 13 residues. Here the CDR3 DNA reads TGTGCCAGTCGACCGGGTGGGACCTACGAGCAGTACTTC. This encodes CASRPGGTYEQYF.

This chain connects TRBV2 to TRBJ1-5; D is possibly TRBD1 (5 bases). CDR1 and CDR2 (germline): SNHLY, FYNNEI. The CDR3 totals 15 residues. Trimming took 2 bases from V and 0 from J, leaving 8 bases between them. The CDR3: CASSEQGGSNQPQHF. Here the CDR3 DNA reads TGTGCCAGCAGTGAACAGGGAGGTAGCAATCAGCCCCAGCATTTT.

The chain employs TRBV24-1 and TRBJ1-1; no clear D. This CDR3 has 14 residues. The germline V gene encodes CDR1 KGHDR and CDR2 SFDVKD. V lost 0 bases and J 10 bases, leaving 14 bases between the germline ends. CDR3 bases: TGTGCCACCAGTGATTTGGGCCGGGCGGCGGGAGCTTTCTTT. Protein sequence: CATSDLGRAAGAFF.

The V and J genes are TRBV3-1 (or the pseudogene TRBV3-2) and TRBJ2-7, with unresolved D. The germline V gene has CDR1 LGHDT and CDR2 YNNKEL (reference sequence). The ends were cut back, 0 bases at V and 2 bases at J, with 8 bases in the middle. This CDR3 spans 14 amino acids. The CDR3 region is CASSQDFGPYEQYF. The CDR3 DNA follows: TGTGCCAGCAGCCAAGATTTCGGTCCCTACGAGCAGTACTTC.

The chain carries TRBV6-5 and TRBJ1-5, with 8 nucleotides matching TRBD1. Germline loops: CDR1 MNHEY, CDR2 SVGAGI. The CDR3 extends over 14 amino acids. V shed 6 bases, J shed 6 bases, and the junction held 7 bases outside the gene matches. The chain's CDR3 is CASSRTGLGQPQHF. The CDR3 DNA follows: TGTGCCAGCAGCCGGACAGGGCTGGGTCAGCCCCAGCATTTT.

The V gene is TRBV5-1, the J gene TRBJ1-4; D not resolved. The CDR3 runs to 15 residues. Germline CDR1 is SGHRS and CDR2 is YFSETQ. V lost 0 bases to trimming and J lost 8 bases, with 14 bases between them. CDR3 sequence: CASSLGVGYGEKLFF. The CDR3 nucleotides read TGCGCCAGCAGCTTGGGTGTAGGGTATGGAGAAAAACTGTTTTTT.

CDR3 in amino acids: CASAGGQSTDTQYF. As DNA, the CDR3 is TGTGCCAGCGCTGGAGGACAGAGCACAGATACGCAGTATTTT. The chain is built from TRBV6-5 and TRBJ2-3; maybe TRBD1 (6 bases). The CDR3 sequence is 14 residues long. Trimming removed 8 bases from V and 0 bases from J, with 12 bases in between. CDR1 and CDR2 (germline): MNHEY, SVGAGI.